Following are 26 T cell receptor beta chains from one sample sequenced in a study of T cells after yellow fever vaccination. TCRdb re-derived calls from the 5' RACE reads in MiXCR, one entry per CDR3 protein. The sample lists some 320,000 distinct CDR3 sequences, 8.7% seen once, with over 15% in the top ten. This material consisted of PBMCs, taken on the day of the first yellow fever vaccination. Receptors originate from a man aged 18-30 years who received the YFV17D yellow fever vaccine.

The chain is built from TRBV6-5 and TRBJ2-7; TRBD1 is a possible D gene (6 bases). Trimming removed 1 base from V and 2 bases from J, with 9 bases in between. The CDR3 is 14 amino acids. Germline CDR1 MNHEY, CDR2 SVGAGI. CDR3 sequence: CASSYYNRAYEQYF. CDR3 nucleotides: TGTGCCAGCAGTTACTATAACAGGGCCTACGAGCAGTACTTC.

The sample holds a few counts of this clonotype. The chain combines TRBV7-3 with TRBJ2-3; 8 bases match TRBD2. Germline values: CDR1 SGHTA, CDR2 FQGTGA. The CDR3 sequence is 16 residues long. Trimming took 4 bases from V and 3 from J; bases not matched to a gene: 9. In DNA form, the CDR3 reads TGTGCCAGCAGCTCAACGCCGGGACTAGGGACAGATACGCAGTATTTT. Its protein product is CASSSTPGLGTDTQYF. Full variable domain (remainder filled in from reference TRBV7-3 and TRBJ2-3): GAGVSQTPSNKVTEKGKYVELRCDPISGHTALYWYRQSLGQGPEFLIYFQGTGAADDSGLPNDRFFAVRPEGSVSTLKIQRTERGDSAVYLCASSSTPGLGTDTQYFGPGTRLTVL.

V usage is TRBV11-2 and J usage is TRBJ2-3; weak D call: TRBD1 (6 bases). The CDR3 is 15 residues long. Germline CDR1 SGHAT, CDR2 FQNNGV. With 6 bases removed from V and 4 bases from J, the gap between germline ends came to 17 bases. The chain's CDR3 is CASRPPGHGPDTQYF. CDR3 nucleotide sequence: TGTGCCAGCAGACCTCCGGGACATGGACCAGATACGCAGTATTTT.

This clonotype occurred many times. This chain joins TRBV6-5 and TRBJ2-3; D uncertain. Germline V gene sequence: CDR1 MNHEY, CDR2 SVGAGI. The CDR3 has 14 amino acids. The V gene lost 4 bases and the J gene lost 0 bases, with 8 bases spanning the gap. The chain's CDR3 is CASSWQISTDTQYF. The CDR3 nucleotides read TGTGCCAGCAGTTGGCAAATCAGCACAGATACGCAGTATTTT.

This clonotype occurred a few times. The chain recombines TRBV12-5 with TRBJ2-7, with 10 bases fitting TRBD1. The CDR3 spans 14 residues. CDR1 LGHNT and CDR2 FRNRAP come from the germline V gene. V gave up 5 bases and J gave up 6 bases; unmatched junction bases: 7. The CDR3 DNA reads TGTGCTAGTGGTCCCGGGACAGGGGTAGTCGAGCAGTACTTC. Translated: CASGPGTGVVEQYF.

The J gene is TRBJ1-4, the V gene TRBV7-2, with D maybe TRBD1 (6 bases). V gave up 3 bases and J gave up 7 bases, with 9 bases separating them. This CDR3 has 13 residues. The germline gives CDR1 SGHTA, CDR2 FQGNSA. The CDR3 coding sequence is TGTGCCAGCAGCTTGGGACACACTGAAAAACTGTTTTTT. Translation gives CASSLGHTEKLFF. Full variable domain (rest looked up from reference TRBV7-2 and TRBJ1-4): GAGVSQSPSNKVTEKGKDVELRCDPISGHTALYWYRQSLGQGLEFLIYFQGNSAPDKSGLPSDRFSAERTGGSVSTLTIQRTQQEDSAVYLCASSLGHTEKLFFGSGTQLSVL.

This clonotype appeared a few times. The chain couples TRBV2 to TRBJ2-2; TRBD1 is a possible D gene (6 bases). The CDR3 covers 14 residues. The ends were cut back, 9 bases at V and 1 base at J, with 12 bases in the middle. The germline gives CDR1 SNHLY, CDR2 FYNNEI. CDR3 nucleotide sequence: TGTGCCAGTTACCGGGACAAGAACACCGGGGAGCTGTTTTTT. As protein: CASYRDKNTGELFF.

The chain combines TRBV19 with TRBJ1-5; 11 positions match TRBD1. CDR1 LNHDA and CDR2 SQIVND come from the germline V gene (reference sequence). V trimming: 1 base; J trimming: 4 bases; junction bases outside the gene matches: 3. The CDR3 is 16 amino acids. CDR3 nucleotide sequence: TGTGCCAGTAGTATAGGGGACAGGGGGGCAAATCAGCCCCAGCATTTT. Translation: CASSIGDRGANQPQHF. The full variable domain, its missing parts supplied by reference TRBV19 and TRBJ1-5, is DGGITQSPKYLFRKEGQNVTLSCEQNLNHDAMYWYRQDPGQGLRLIYYSQIVNDFQKGDIAEGYSVSREKKESFPLTVTSAQKNPTAFYLCASSIGDRGANQPQHFGDGTRLSIL.

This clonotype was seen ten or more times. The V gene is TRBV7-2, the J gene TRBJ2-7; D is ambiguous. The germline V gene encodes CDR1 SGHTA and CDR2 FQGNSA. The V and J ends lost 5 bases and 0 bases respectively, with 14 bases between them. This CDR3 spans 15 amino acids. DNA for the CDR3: TGTGCCAGCAGCCAAGAAAGTCGCCTCTCCTACGAGCAGTACTTC. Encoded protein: CASSQESRLSYEQYF.

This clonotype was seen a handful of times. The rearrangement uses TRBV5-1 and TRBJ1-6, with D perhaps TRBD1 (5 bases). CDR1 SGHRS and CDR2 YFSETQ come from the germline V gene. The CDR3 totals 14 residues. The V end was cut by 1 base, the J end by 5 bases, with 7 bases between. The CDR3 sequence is CASSLQGHNSPLHF. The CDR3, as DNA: TGCGCCAGCAGCTTGCAGGGCCATAATTCACCCCTCCACTTT.

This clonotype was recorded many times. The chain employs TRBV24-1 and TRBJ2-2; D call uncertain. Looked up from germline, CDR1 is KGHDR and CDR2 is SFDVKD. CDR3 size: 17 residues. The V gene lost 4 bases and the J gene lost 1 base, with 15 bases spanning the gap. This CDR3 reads CATSDSGWLRNTGELFF. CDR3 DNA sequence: TGTGCCACCAGTGACTCTGGGTGGCTTAGGAACACCGGGGAGCTGTTTTTT.

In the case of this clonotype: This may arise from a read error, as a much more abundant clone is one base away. CDR3 in DNA: TGTGCCAGCAGGTCAGGGGCATCCAAAAACATTCAGTACTTC. Translating gives CASRSGASKNIQYF. V and J are TRBV28 and TRBJ2-4; D might be TRBD1 (6 bases). V lost 6 bases, J lost 2 bases, and 11 bases lay in between. Germline CDR1 MDHEN, CDR2 SYDVKM. The CDR3 contains 14 residues. Supplemented by reference TRBV28 and TRBJ2-4, the full variable domain reads DVKVTQSSRYLVKRTGEKVFLECVQDMDHENMFWYRQDPGLGLRLIYFSYDVKMKEKGDIPEGYSVSREKKERFSLILESASTNQTSMYLCASRSGASKNIQYFGAGTRLSVL.

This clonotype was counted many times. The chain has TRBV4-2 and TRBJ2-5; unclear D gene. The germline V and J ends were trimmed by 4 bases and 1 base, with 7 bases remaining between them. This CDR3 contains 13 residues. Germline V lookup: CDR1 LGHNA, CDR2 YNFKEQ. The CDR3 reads CASSPGPQETQYF. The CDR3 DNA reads TGTGCCAGCAGCCCCGGGCCCCAAGAGACCCAGTACTTC.

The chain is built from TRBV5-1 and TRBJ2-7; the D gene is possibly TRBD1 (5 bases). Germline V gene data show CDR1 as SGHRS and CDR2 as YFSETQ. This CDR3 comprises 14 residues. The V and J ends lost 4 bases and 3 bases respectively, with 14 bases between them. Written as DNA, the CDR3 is TGCGCCAGCAGCAGGGGATCTGATGGCTACGAGCAGTACTTC. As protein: CASSRGSDGYEQYF.

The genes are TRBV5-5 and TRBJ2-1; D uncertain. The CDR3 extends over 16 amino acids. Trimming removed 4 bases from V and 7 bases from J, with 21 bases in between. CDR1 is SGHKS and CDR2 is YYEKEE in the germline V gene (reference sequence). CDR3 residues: CASSQYGRPELNEQFF. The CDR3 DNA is TGTGCCAGCAGCCAATATGGGCGTCCAGAGCTTAATGAGCAGTTCTTC.

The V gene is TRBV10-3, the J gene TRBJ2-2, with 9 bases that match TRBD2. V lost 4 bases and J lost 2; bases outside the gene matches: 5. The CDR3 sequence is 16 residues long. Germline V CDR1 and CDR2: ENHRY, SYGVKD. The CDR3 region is CAISVAGGPNTGELFF. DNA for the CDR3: TGTGCCATCAGTGTGGCGGGGGGGCCCAACACCGGGGAGCTGTTTTTT.

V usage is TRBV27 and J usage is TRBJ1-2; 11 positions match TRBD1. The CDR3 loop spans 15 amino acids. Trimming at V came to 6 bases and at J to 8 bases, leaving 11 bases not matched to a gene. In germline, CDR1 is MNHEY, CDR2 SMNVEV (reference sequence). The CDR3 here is CASSLIGQGAQGYTF. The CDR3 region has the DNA TGTGCCAGCAGCCTTATAGGACAGGGGGCGCAAGGCTACACCTTC.

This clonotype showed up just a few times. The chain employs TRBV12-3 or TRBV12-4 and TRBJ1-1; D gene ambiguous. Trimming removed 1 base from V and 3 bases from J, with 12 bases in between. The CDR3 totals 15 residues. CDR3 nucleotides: TGTGCCAGCAGTTTAGAAGGGATTTTGGACACTGAAGCTTTCTTT. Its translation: CASSLEGILDTEAFF.

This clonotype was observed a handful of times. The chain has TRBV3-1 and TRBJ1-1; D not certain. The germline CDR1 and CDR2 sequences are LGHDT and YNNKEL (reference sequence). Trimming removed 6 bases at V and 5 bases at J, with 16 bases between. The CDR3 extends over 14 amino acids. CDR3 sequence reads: CASSPSAWETEAFF. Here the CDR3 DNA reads TGTGCCAGCAGTCCCTCCGCCTGGGAGACTGAAGCTTTCTTT.

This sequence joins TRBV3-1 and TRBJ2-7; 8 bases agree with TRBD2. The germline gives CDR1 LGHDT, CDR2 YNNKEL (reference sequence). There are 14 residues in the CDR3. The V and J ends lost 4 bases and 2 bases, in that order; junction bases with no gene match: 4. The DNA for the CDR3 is TGTGCCAGCAGCCCCGGACTAGCCCCCTACGAGCAGTACGTC. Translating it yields CASSPGLAPYEQYV.

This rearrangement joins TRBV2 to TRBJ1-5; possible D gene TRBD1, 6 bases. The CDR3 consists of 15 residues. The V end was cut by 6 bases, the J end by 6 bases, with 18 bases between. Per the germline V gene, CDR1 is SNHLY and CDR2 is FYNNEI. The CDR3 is CASRGGAGVSQPQHF. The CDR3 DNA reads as TGTGCCAGCAGGGGTGGGGCAGGGGTTAGTCAGCCCCAGCATTTT.

CDR3 region: CASSLRSAVSYNEQFF. The CDR3 nucleotides read TGTGCCAGCAGCCTCCGGTCAGCGGTCTCCTACAATGAGCAGTTCTTC. The chain links TRBV14 to TRBJ2-1, with D possibly being TRBD2 (5 bases). The CDR3 covers 16 residues. Trimming removed 4 bases from V and 0 bases from J, with 13 bases in between. The germline gives CDR1 SGHDN, CDR2 FVKESK.

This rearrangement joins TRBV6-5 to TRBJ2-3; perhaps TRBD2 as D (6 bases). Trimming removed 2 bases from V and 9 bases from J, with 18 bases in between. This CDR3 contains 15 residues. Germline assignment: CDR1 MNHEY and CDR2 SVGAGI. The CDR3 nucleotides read TGTGCCAGCAGTTACAATTACGGGGGTAGGGGAACGCAGTATTTT. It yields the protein CASSYNYGGRGTQYF.

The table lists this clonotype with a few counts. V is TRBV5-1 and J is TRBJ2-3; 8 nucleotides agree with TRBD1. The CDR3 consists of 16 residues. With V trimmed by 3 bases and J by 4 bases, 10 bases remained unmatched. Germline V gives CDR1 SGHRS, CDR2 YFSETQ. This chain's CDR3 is CASSSGTGLSSDTQYF. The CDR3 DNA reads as TGCGCCAGCAGCTCAGGGACAGGCTTAAGTTCAGATACGCAGTATTTT. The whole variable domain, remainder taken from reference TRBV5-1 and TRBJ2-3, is KAGVTQTPRYLIKTRGQQVTLSCSPISGHRSVSWYQQTPGQGLQFLFEYFSETQRNKGNFPGRFSGRQFSNSRSEMNVSTLELGDSALYLCASSSGTGLSSDTQYFGPGTRLTVL.

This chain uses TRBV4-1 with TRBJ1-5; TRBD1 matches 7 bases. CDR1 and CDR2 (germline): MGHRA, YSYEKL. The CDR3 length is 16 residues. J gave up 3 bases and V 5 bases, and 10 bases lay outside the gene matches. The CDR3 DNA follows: TGCGCCAGCAGCTCCCAACCCGGACAGGACAATCAGCCCCAGCATTTT. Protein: CASSSQPGQDNQPQHF.

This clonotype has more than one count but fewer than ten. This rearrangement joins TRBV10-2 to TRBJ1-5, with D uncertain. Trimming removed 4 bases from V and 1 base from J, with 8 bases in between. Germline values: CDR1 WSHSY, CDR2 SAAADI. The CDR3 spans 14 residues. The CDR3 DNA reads TGCGCCAGCAGTGTAGTGGGGAGCAATCAGCCCCAGCATTTT. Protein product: CASSVVGSNQPQHF.